What follows are 5 T cell receptor beta chains derived from one specimen sequenced in a study of blood T cell repertoires in COVID-19. Measured with immunoSEQ multiplex PCR; TCRdb has only the in-frame clones, and not every one. Of a few hundred thousand clones detected, roughly 87% appear once; the ten largest clones hold roughly 2%. The specimen sequenced was peripheral blood. Receptor source: a man aged 18-30 years with active or convalescent COVID-19.

The V and J genes are TRBV9 and TRBJ2-2; 7 bases match TRBD1. The CDR3 runs to 17 residues. Per germline, CDR1 SGDLS and CDR2 YYNGEE. J gave up 0 bases and V 2 bases, and 7 bases lay outside the gene matches. The DNA for the CDR3 is TGTGCCAGCAGCGTCCCCTCCGGGACAGCGAACACCGGGGAGCTGTTTTTT. The encoded protein is CASSVPSGTANTGELFF.

The J gene is TRBJ1-5, the V gene TRBV28, with 10 bases aligning to TRBD1. The V and J ends lost 0 bases and 7 bases, in that order; junction bases with no gene match: 3. Germline lookup yields CDR1 MDHEN and CDR2 SYDVKM. The CDR3 is 15 residues long. The CDR3 protein is CASSLWGQGIQPQHF. CDR3 in DNA: TGTGCCAGCAGTTTATGGGGACAGGGGATACAGCCCCAGCATTTT.

The chain recombines TRBV15 with TRBJ1-1; TRBD1 is a possible D gene (6 bases). The germline V and J ends were trimmed by 0 bases and 10 bases, with 18 bases remaining between them. This CDR3 is 15 amino acids long. Germline CDR1 and CDR2: LNHNV and YYDKDF (reference sequence). The CDR3 sequence: CATSRDLQGMKGAFF. The CDR3 DNA reads TGTGCCACCAGCAGAGATCTACAGGGAATGAAGGGAGCTTTCTTT.

The rearrangement joins TRBV27 to TRBJ1-1; 7 bases align to TRBD1. The germline V gene has CDR1 MNHEY and CDR2 SMNVEV (reference sequence). The V and J ends lost 3 bases and 1 base, in that order; junction bases with no gene match: 8. The CDR3 runs 16 residues. The CDR3: CASSLNRQGRNTEAFF. CDR3 nucleotides: TGTGCCAGCAGTTTGAACCGACAGGGTAGGAACACTGAAGCTTTCTTT.

CDR3 DNA sequence: TGTGCCAGCAGCTCACAGGGGGCGAACACCGGGGAGCTGTTTTTT. Encoded protein: CASSSQGANTGELFF. This rearrangement joins TRBV7-2 to TRBJ2-2; 8 positions match TRBD1. This CDR3 is built from 15 residues. The ends lost 4 bases at V and 0 bases at J; junction bases unmatched: 1. Germline CDR1 reads SGHTA; CDR2 reads FQGNSA.